This is a list of T cell receptor beta chains from one sample in a study of blood T cell repertoires in COVID-19. The data were produced by immunoSEQ multiplex PCR, yet TCRdb's version contains in-frame clones alone and is incomplete. The data show 320,000 or so clones, approximately 88% seen once. The material sequenced was PBMCs or T cells enriched from blood (not recorded which). The receptors derive from a man between 60 and 75 years old who had recovered from COVID-19. Each CDR3 is given with its conserved first and last residue. The D gene is left open where the match is weak. A row's size may be missing; if present it is once, few, many or a size class.

TRBJ2-3 once - TRBV18 CASQFAPDTQYF TGTGCCAGCCAGTTCGCCCCAGATACGCAGTATTTT
TRBJ2-7 - - TRBV6-2/TRBV6-3 CASSYYGGAPSYEQYF TGTGCCAGCAGTTACTACGGGGGAGCCCCCTCCTACGAGCAGTACTTC
TRBJ2-7 - - TRBV6-5 CASGIAGQGRYEQYF TGTGCCAGCGGTATAGCGGGACAGGGACGCTACGAGCAGTACTTC
TRBJ2-7 - TRBD1 TRBV2 CASSGQGSEYEQYF TGTGCCAGCAGCGGACAGGGCTCGGAGTACGAGCAGTACTTC
TRBJ2-7 - TRBD1 TRBV7-3 CASSPRDRLLHYEQYF TGTGCCAGCAGCCCCCGGGACAGGTTATTACATTACGAGCAGTACTTC
TRBJ2-7 - TRBD2 TRBV5-4 CASSSWTSASYEQYF TGTGCCAGCAGCTCCTGGACTAGCGCCTCCTACGAGCAGTACTTC
TRBJ1-4 - - TRBV5-5 CASSLGQQGNEKLFF TGTGCCAGCAGCTTGGGTCAACAGGGCAATGAAAAACTGTTTTTT
TRBJ1-2 once TRBD1 TRBV29-1 CSVFGQGLYYGYTF TGCAGCGTTTTTGGACAGGGGCTTTACTATGGCTACACCTTC
TRBJ2-2 - TRBD2 TRBV29-1 CSVSDSGRDTGELFF TGCAGCGTCTCCGACAGCGGGAGGGACACCGGGGAGCTGTTTTTT
TRBJ2-3 - - TRBV5-6 CASSFVATSSDTQYF TGTGCCAGCAGCTTTGTCGCTACTAGTTCAGATACGCAGTATTTT
TRBJ1-6 - - TRBV27 CASSLNRASSSPLHF TGTGCCAGTTCCCTTAACAGGGCCTCCTCATCACCCCTCCACTTT
TRBJ2-1 - TRBD1 TRBV29-1 CSVEPQGAEQFF TGCAGCGTTGAACCCCAGGGGGCTGAGCAGTTCTTC
TRBJ2-7 - TRBD2 TRBV4-3 CASSQVRTSGYEQYF TGCGCCAGCAGCCAAGTTCGGACTAGCGGCTACGAGCAGTACTTC
TRBJ2-5 - - TRBV6-5 CASAVQRGQETQYF TGTGCCAGCGCTGTGCAACGAGGCCAAGAGACCCAGTACTTC
TRBJ1-5 - TRBD1 TRBV28 CASSLSQGARSNQPQHF TGTGCCAGCAGTTTGTCACAGGGGGCCCGTAGCAATCAGCCCCAGCATTTT
TRBJ2-2 - TRBD2 TRBV4-1 CASSQERGLAGDDGELFF TGCGCCAGCAGCCAAGAAAGGGGACTAGCGGGAGATGACGGGGAGCTGTTTTTT
TRBJ1-1 once TRBD1 TRBV27 CASTIRGRDSNTEAFF TGTGCCAGCACCATCAGGGGGCGCGATTCGAACACTGAAGCTTTCTTT
TRBJ2-1 - - TRBV5-1 CASSLAASRNEQFF TGCGCCAGCAGCTTGGCCGCATCTAGGAATGAGCAGTTCTTC
TRBJ1-1 - TRBD1 TRBV28 CASGAWTGDAEAFF TGTGCCAGCGGGGCTTGGACAGGGGACGCTGAAGCTTTCTTT
TRBJ2-3 once - TRBV2 CASSERYSGTDTQYF TGTGCCAGCAGCGAAAGGTATAGCGGAACAGATACGCAGTATTTT
TRBJ1-4 - - TRBV5-1 CASNDPPQEKLFF TGCGCCAGCAACGATCCTCCCCAGGAAAAACTGTTTTTT
TRBJ1-1 once - TRBV7-8 CASSSRELNTEAFF TGTGCCAGCAGTTCGCGAGAATTGAACACTGAAGCTTTCTTT
TRBJ2-5 - - TRBV7-9 CASSLTLGQETQYF TGTGCCAGCAGCTTAACCCTCGGGCAAGAGACCCAGTACTTC
TRBJ1-3 few - TRBV5-1 CASSLQVGNTIYF TGCGCCAGCAGCTTACAGGTTGGAAACACCATATATTTT
TRBJ1-5 - - TRBV12-3/TRBV12-4 CASSFSLWPQHF TGTGCCAGCAGTTTTTCCCTGTGGCCCCAGCATTTT
TRBJ1-1 - - TRBV24-1 CATSVTGNTEAFF TGTGCCACCAGTGTGACGGGGAACACTGAAGCTTTCTTT
TRBJ2-5 - TRBD2 TRBV2 CASRPRGSQREGLGTQYF TGTGCCAGCAGACCCCGAGGTTCCCAGCGGGAGGGCCTTGGGACCCAGTACTTC
TRBJ2-1 - TRBD1 TRBV4-1 CASSQGDRGLNEQFF TGCGCCAGCAGCCAAGGGGACAGGGGGCTCAATGAGCAGTTCTTC
TRBJ2-2 - - TRBV4-3 CASSQEPRGPTGELFF TGCGCCAGCAGCCAAGAGCCCAGGGGTCCCACCGGGGAGCTGTTTTTT
TRBJ1-1 - - TRBV19 CASSIPTQNTEAFF TGTGCCAGTAGTATCCCGACACAGAACACTGAAGCTTTCTTT
TRBJ2-7 - - TRBV15 CATSRDPASASYEQYF TGTGCCACCAGCAGAGATCCGGCTAGCGCATCCTACGAGCAGTACTTC
TRBJ2-1 - - TRBV6-1 CASSGLRPSSYNEQFF TGTGCCAGCAGTGGACTGCGTCCGAGCTCCTACAATGAGCAGTTCTTC
TRBJ2-7 - TRBD2 TRBV27 CASRLADSYEQYF TGTGCCAGCAGACTAGCGGATTCCTACGAGCAGTACTTC
TRBJ1-5 - - TRBV6-6 CASSPLTGPQANQPQHF TGTGCCAGCAGTCCCTTGACAGGCCCTCAAGCCAATCAGCCCCAGCATTTT
TRBJ2-3 - - TRBV19 CASSSETGDTQYF TGTGCCAGTAGTTCCGAGACGGGAGATACGCAGTATTTT
TRBJ2-7 - TRBD1 TRBV10-3 CAISQQQGVGDEQYF TGTGCCATCAGCCAGCAACAGGGGGTAGGAGACGAGCAGTACTTC
TRBJ2-1 - TRBD2 TRBV6-4 CASSREGPYNEQFF TGTGCCAGCTCGCGGGAGGGTCCCTACAATGAGCAGTTCTTC
TRBJ2-7 - TRBD2 TRBV11-3 CASSFGLAGDEQYF TGTGCCAGCAGCTTTGGACTAGCGGGAGACGAGCAGTACTTC
TRBJ1-4 - - TRBV18 CASSGTNEKLFF TGTGCCAGCTCAGGGACAAATGAAAAACTGTTTTTT
TRBJ2-5 - TRBD2 TRBV7-3 CASSPRGLAGGPGQETQYF TGTGCCAGCAGCCCAAGGGGGCTAGCGGGAGGGCCCGGGCAAGAGACCCAGTACTTC
TRBJ2-1 - - TRBV5-1 CASSLVSGYNEQFF TGCGCCAGCAGCTTGGTTTCAGGGTACAATGAGCAGTTCTTC
TRBJ1-2 - - TRBV30 CATPGLGADYGYTF TGTGCCACCCCCGGACTGGGGGCCGACTATGGCTACACCTTC
TRBJ1-5 few TRBD1 TRBV2 CASSDARTGGYQPQHF TGTGCCAGCAGTGATGCTAGGACAGGGGGATATCAGCCCCAGCATTTT
TRBJ1-5 - TRBD1 TRBV5-4 CASSPGQDNQPQHF TGTGCCAGCAGCCCCGGACAGGACAATCAGCCCCAGCATTTT
TRBJ2-7 - TRBD1 TRBV5-1 CASSFGGTGDYEQYF TGCGCCAGCAGCTTCGGCGGGACAGGGGATTACGAGCAGTACTTC